Reported below is one T cell receptor (beta chain). CDR3 length equals 16 residues. The germline CDR1 and CDR2 sequences are MNHEY and SMNVEV (reference sequence). The junction had 11 bases not matched to a gene; V was cut back by 8 bases and J by 0 bases. This sample is drawn from a study of T cell changes during pregnancy in multiple sclerosis. Only in-frame clones appear in the TCRdb table, and some are missing; sequencing was by immunoSEQ multiplex PCR. The data contain 50,000 or so clones, 90% to 95% of them singletons. The sequenced sample was peripheral blood, obtained in the second trimester of pregnancy. The chain combines TRBV27 with TRBJ1-1, with TRBD1 identical over 8 bases. The TCR was taken from a female donor with multiple sclerosis, enrolled in a pregnancy study. This chain's CDR3 is CASGRGLGVVNTEAFF. CDR3 DNA: TGTGCCAGCGGCAGGGGGCTCGGGGTAGTGAACACTGAAGCTTTCTTT.